This TCR beta chain came from a study of T cells expressing NK-cell markers. In the study overall: HCMV serostatus: most of the eight sequenced donors positive, one negative.

The CDR3 runs 15 residues. The germline V gene encodes CDR1 SGHRS and CDR2 YFSETQ. Reprocessing the 5' RACE reads, TCRdb reports a single entry for every CDR3 protein and omits DNA. This sample's clone table lists about 380,000 distinct CDR3 sequences. The sequenced sample consisted of blood T cells: a sorted CD56 or NKG2C T cell subset, CD4+ or CD8+ T cells, or bulk PBMC T cells (not recorded which). The chain couples TRBV5-1 to TRBJ2-5; there is no DNA to check the TCRdb D call of TRBD1. The sequence came from a man aged 18-69 years in good health. The CDR3 spells CASSPGTVRKETQYF.